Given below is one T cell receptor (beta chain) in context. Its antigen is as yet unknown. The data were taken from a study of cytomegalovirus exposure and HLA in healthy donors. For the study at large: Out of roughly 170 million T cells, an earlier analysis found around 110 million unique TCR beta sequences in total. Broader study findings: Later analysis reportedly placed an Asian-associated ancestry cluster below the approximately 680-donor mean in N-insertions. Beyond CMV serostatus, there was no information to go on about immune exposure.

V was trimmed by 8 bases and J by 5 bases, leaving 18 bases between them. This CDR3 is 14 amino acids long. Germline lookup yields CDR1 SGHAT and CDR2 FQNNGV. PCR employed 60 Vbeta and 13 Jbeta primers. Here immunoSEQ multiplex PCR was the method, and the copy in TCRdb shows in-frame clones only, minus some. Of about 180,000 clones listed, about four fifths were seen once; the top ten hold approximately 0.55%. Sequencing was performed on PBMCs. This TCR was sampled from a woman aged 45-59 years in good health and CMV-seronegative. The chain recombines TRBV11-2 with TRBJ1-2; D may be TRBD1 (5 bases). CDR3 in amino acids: CASSPGLQSYGYTF. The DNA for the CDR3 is TGTGCCAGCTCTCCGGGACTCCAAAGTTATGGCTACACCTTC.